A single count supports the clone carrying this T cell receptor (beta chain). The sample comes from a study of blood T cell repertoires in COVID-19. CDR1 and CDR2 from the germline V gene are SGHRS and YFSETQ. The CDR3 has 19 residues. The V gene end was trimmed by 4 bases and the J gene end by 2 bases; junction bases not matched to a gene: 14. Repertoires were generated with immunoSEQ multiplex PCR, while TCRdb's copy carries only in-frame clones and drops some. The profile shows tens of thousands of clones, approximately 80% of them singletons. This TCR derives from a woman in her forties or fifties with active or convalescent COVID-19. What was sequenced was peripheral blood. The chain combines TRBV5-1 with TRBJ2-2, with 10 bases lining up with TRBD2. The CDR3 region has the DNA TGCGCCAGCAGCCCCGGACAGACCGGGACTAGCGAAAACACCGGGGAGCTGTTTTTT. It translates to CASSPGQTGTSENTGELFF. The complete variable domain, with remaining parts taken from reference TRBV5-1 and TRBJ2-2, reads KAGVTQTPRYLIKTRGQQVTLSCSPISGHRSVSWYQQTPGQGLQFLFEYFSETQRNKGNFPGRFSGRQFSNSRSEMNVSTLELGDSALYLCASSPGQTGTSENTGELFFGEGSRLTVL.